These 25 T cell receptor beta chains share one sample of origin, sequenced in a study of OX40 agonist ivuxolimab in advanced cancers. Clones were sequenced by immunoSEQ multiplex PCR, and TCRdb holds only the in-frame ones, with some missing. This table holds approximately 100,000 clones, 70% to 90% found once. The sequenced sample was CD4+ or CD8+ T cells sorted from blood, obtained in a trial of the OX40 agonist ivuxolimab. Receptor source: an adult with an advanced solid tumor such as melanoma, head and neck, liver or kidney cancer.

The rearrangement joins TRBV2 to TRBJ2-4; D is possibly TRBD2 (5 bases). CDR1 is SNHLY and CDR2 is FYNNEI in the germline V gene. V dropped 2 bases and J dropped 6 bases, with 11 bases sitting between them. This CDR3 region has 14 residues. This CDR3 reads CASSESLGRNIQYF. In nucleotides, the CDR3 is TGTGCCAGCAGTGAAAGTCTAGGGAGAAACATTCAGTACTTC.

The rearrangement uses TRBV13 and TRBJ2-3; D is uncertain. V lost 2 bases to trimming and J lost 4 bases, with 4 bases between them. From germline, CDR1 is PRHDT and CDR2 FYEKMQ (reference sequence). The length of the CDR3 is 12 residues. CDR3 protein: CASSLLSDTQYF. CDR3 bases: TGTGCCAGCAGCTTATTGTCAGATACGCAGTATTTT.

In nucleotides, the CDR3 is TGTGCCAGCAGTGATGGACTAGCGGGAGTTGAGCAGTTCTTC. Its protein is CASSDGLAGVEQFF. The V gene is TRBV27, the J gene TRBJ2-1; the match to TRBD2 covers 13 bases. Germline V gene lookup returns CDR1 MNHEY and CDR2 SMNVEV (reference sequence). CDR3 size: 14 residues. Trimming at V came to 5 bases and at J to 9 bases, leaving 4 bases not matched to a gene.

The V and J genes are TRBV7-9 and TRBJ2-1, with 7 bases lining up with TRBD2. The length of the CDR3 is 13 residues. The ends lost 5 bases at V and 7 bases at J; junction bases unmatched: 5. CDR1 is SEHNR and CDR2 is FQNEAQ in the germline V gene (reference sequence). The CDR3 sequence: CASSPGRPNEQFF. The CDR3 coding sequence is TGTGCCAGCAGCCCCGGGAGGCCTAATGAGCAGTTCTTC.

The rearrangement links TRBV11-3 to TRBJ2-3, with TRBD1 matching 7 bases. V gave up 6 bases and J gave up 0 bases; unmatched junction bases: 6. This CDR3 contains 15 residues. Germline V gene lookup returns CDR1 SGHNT and CDR2 YENEEA. CDR3 DNA: TGTGCCAGCAGTGAACAGGGGTGGAGCACAGATACGCAGTATTTT. Residues: CASSEQGWSTDTQYF.

The CDR3 DNA reads as TGTGCCAGCAGTTCGGGACTCCAAGCCTACGAGCAGTACTTC. It specifies CASSSGLQAYEQYF. The V gene is TRBV6-6, the J gene TRBJ2-7, with D maybe TRBD2 (6 bases). The CDR3 consists of 14 residues. Germline V CDR1 and CDR2: MNHNY, SVGAGI (reference sequence). Trimming stripped 4 bases from V and 2 bases from J, with 12 bases between.

The V call is TRBV4-3, the J call TRBJ1-2; D call uncertain. The V gene lost 0 bases and the J gene lost 4 bases, with 18 bases spanning the gap. CDR3 length equals 17 residues. Looked up from germline, CDR1 is LGHNA and CDR2 is YSLEER. The CDR3 nucleotides read TGCGCCAGCAGCCAAGACTTCTCCGGAACGATCCCCTATGGCTACACCTTC. Translation: CASSQDFSGTIPYGYTF.

V is TRBV7-3 and J is TRBJ2-1, with no clear D. V lost 2 bases and J lost 6, with 8 bases in between. The CDR3 runs 13 residues. From germline, CDR1 is SGHTA and CDR2 FQGTGA. CDR3 sequence (DNA): TGTGCCAGCAGCTTAGCCCCACTCAATGAGCAGTTCTTC. This sequence encodes CASSLAPLNEQFF.

The rearrangement joins TRBV7-2 to TRBJ2-2, with D uncertain. The length of the CDR3 is 15 residues. Germline CDR1 is SGHTA and CDR2 is FQGNSA. V was pared by 4 bases and J by 6 bases, with 15 bases between. The CDR3 is CASSSVASLSGELFF. The CDR3 coding sequence is TGTGCCAGCAGCTCGGTTGCCTCCCTTTCCGGGGAGCTGTTTTTT.

This clone was observed a few times. The genes are TRBV9 and TRBJ1-1; the D gene is possibly TRBD1 (5 bases). CDR3 size: 16 residues. Germline V gene data show CDR1 as SGDLS and CDR2 as YYNGEE. Deletions cut 0 bases from V and 0 bases from J, with 12 bases between. The CDR3 loop is CASSVGWGSMNTEAFF. The CDR3 DNA reads as TGTGCCAGCAGCGTAGGGTGGGGCAGTATGAACACTGAAGCTTTCTTT.

The CDR3 region is CATRDRAINIQYF. In nucleotides, the CDR3 is TGTGCCACCCGGGACAGAGCCATCAACATTCAGTACTTC. V and J are TRBV6-5 and TRBJ2-4; TRBD1 matches at 7 bases. The junction had 10 bases not matched to a gene; V was cut back by 10 bases and J by 7 bases. This CDR3 has 13 residues. CDR1 is MNHEY, CDR2 SVGAGI, per germline.

The genes are TRBV4-2 and TRBJ1-4, with D uncertain. The CDR3 runs 16 residues. The V end lost 6 bases, the J end lost 7 bases, and 21 bases lay between the germline ends. CDR1 is LGHNA, CDR2 YNFKEQ, per germline. CDR3: CASRAEVTVESEKLFF. The CDR3 region has the DNA TGTGCCAGCAGGGCCGAAGTAACAGTCGAAAGTGAAAAACTGTTTTTT.

This clone has more than one count but fewer than ten. V usage is TRBV14 and J usage is TRBJ2-7; tentative D call: TRBD2 (5 bases). Germline V gives CDR1 SGHDN, CDR2 FVKESK. The length of the CDR3 is 13 residues. Trimming removed 5 bases from V and 3 bases from J, with 11 bases in between. Written as DNA, the CDR3 is TGTGCCAGCAGCGTCGCGGGCGGCTACGAGCAGTACTTC. It encodes CASSVAGGYEQYF.

The J gene is TRBJ1-1, the V gene TRBV7-2; the D gene is possibly TRBD1 (5 bases). Trimming cost V 3 bases and J 5 bases, with 19 bases left between them. Germline V gene data show CDR1 as SGHTA and CDR2 as FQGNSA. There are 16 residues in the CDR3. CDR3 DNA sequence: TGTGCCAGCAGCTTCTATATGCCCCCTGGGGGAACTGAAGCTTTCTTT. It is translated as CASSFYMPPGGTEAFF.

The CDR3 sequence: CASRAQGGTYEQYF. Written as DNA, the CDR3 is TGTGCCAGCAGGGCACAGGGGGGGACCTACGAGCAGTACTTC. The V call is TRBV2, the J call TRBJ2-7, with D possibly being TRBD1 (8 bases). This CDR3 spans 14 amino acids. Between the trimmed V and J ends, which lost 6 bases and 2 bases, there was a span of 14 bases. Germline V gene data show CDR1 as SNHLY and CDR2 as FYNNEI.

This clone was found a few times. The J gene is TRBJ2-1, the V gene TRBV2; no clear D. CDR3 length equals 15 residues. V was shortened by 7 bases and J by 0 bases, with 13 bases between the two germline ends. Germline lookup yields CDR1 SNHLY and CDR2 FYNNEI. CDR3 nucleotides: TGTGCCAGCAAAGGCTCTCAGAACTCCTACAATGAGCAGTTCTTC. Its translation: CASKGSQNSYNEQFF.

V gene TRBV28 combines with J gene TRBJ1-2; tentatively, D is TRBD1 (5 bases). The CDR3 is made up of 16 amino acids. The V and J ends lost 7 bases and 2 bases respectively, with 20 bases between them. Germline CDR1 is MDHEN and CDR2 is SYDVKM. Written as DNA, the CDR3 is TGTGCCAGCAACCGGGGGTGGAGAGACTGGAACTATGGCTACACCTTC. Translating it yields CASNRGWRDWNYGYTF.

The chain couples TRBV5-6 to TRBJ2-3; weak D call: TRBD2 (6 bases). Trimming left V 3 bases short and J 1 base short, with 12 bases between. Per germline, CDR1 SGHDT and CDR2 YYEEEE. This CDR3 spans 15 amino acids. The CDR3 is CASSYQGGGTDTQYF. Written as DNA, the CDR3 is TGTGCCAGCAGCTACCAGGGAGGTGGCACAGATACGCAGTATTTT.

The table lists this clone with a few counts. V and J are TRBV2 and TRBJ2-3; 7 bases match TRBD1. J lost 2 bases, V lost 2 bases, and 4 bases had no gene match. Germline CDR1 SNHLY, CDR2 FYNNEI. This CDR3 comprises 15 residues. The CDR3 is CASSELTGVTDTQYF. The CDR3 nucleotides are TGTGCCAGCAGTGAACTCACAGGGGTCACAGATACGCAGTATTTT.

The chain joins TRBV9 to TRBJ2-1; TRBD1 might be the D (7 bases). The CDR3 length is 13 residues. Germline CDR1 SGDLS, CDR2 YYNGEE. Trimming took 0 bases from V and 13 from J, leaving 14 bases between them. CDR3 sequence (DNA): TGTGCCAGCAGCGTAGGTGGAGGGGGCGGTCAGTTCTTC. Its translation: CASSVGGGGGQFF.

The rearrangement uses TRBV11-1 and TRBJ2-5, with 7 bases that match TRBD2. V gave up 7 bases and J gave up 5 bases; unmatched junction bases: 1. The CDR3 is 11 amino acids. Germline values: CDR1 SGHAT, CDR2 FQDESV (reference sequence). The CDR3 sequence: CASTGGETQYF. The CDR3 bases are TGTGCCAGCACCGGGGGGGAGACCCAGTACTTC.

The gene calls are TRBV11-2 and TRBJ1-1, with no clear D. Trimming left V 4 bases short and J 2 bases short, with 5 bases between. CDR1 and CDR2 (germline): SGHAT, FQNNGV. CDR3 length: 12 amino acids. CDR3 sequence: CASSSANTEAFF. CDR3 DNA sequence: TGTGCCAGCAGCTCCGCAAACACTGAAGCTTTCTTT. The full variable domain, its missing parts supplied by reference TRBV11-2 and TRBJ1-1, is EAGVAQSPRYKIIEKRQSVAFWCNPISGHATLYWYQQILGQGPKLLIQFQNNGVVDDSQLPKDRFSAERLKGVDSTLKIQPAKLEDSAVYLCASSSANTEAFFGQGTRLTVV.

The rearrangement uses TRBV6-5 and TRBJ1-1; TRBD1 aligns across 9 bases. The CDR3 is 14 amino acids. Germline V gene lookup returns CDR1 MNHEY and CDR2 SVGAGI. Unmatched junction bases numbered 7, after V lost 10 bases and J lost 1 base. The CDR3 nucleotides are TGTGCCATACAGGGGGCCGGGGGGAACACTGAAGCTTTCTTT. Residues: CAIQGAGGNTEAFF.

In this sample, this clone turned up once. The chain links TRBV6-5 to TRBJ1-4, with D unresolved. Germline assignment: CDR1 MNHEY and CDR2 SVGAGI. The CDR3 consists of 11 residues. V lost 2 bases and J lost 7, with 2 bases in between. This chain's CDR3 is CASSYGEKLFF. The DNA for the CDR3 is TGTGCCAGCAGTTACGGTGAAAAACTGTTTTTT.

The rearrangement uses TRBV27 and TRBJ1-6, with a tentative D call TRBD1 (6 bases). Trimming removed 1 base at V and 9 bases at J, with 19 bases between. The germline V gene encodes CDR1 MNHEY and CDR2 SMNVEV (reference sequence). This CDR3 is built from 17 residues. The CDR3 reads CASSLWGQILSLSPLHF. In DNA form, the CDR3 reads TGTGCCAGCAGTTTATGGGGGCAGATACTAAGTCTTTCACCCCTCCACTTT.